This T cell receptor beta chain is drawn from a study of blood T cell repertoires in COVID-19. About the research overall: Samples representing acute and convalescent COVID-19 were sourced from the United States, Italy and Spain. T cells, B-cell-depleted T cells, or PBMCs provided the cDNA or gDNA that served as material.

This clone was detected ten times or more. The V and J ends lost 10 bases and 0 bases, in that order; junction bases with no gene match: 5. In germline, CDR1 is MDHEN, CDR2 SYDVKM. The CDR3 contains 14 residues. Original handling: Amplification from reference gene primers served as the basis for estimated nucleated cell counts. Some clones are missing from TCRdb's copy, which holds only in-frame ones; the method was immunoSEQ multiplex PCR. V, J and clone size reflect that table, while D and trimming were determined from the DNA. The repertoire holds about 110,000 clones, with less than 85% as singletons.

Input material: peripheral blood. This chain uses TRBV28 with TRBJ2-1; TRBD2 agrees at 8 bases. The TCR was taken from a man in his sixties or seventies with active or convalescent COVID-19. The CDR3 bases are TGTGCCATCCGGGAGGGTAGCTCCTACAATGAGCAGTTCTTC. This translates into CAIREGSSYNEQFF.